The 23 T cell receptor beta chains below all came from one sample that was sequenced in a study of blood T cell repertoires in COVID-19. Data came from immunoSEQ multiplex PCR; TCRdb stores just in-frame clones and leaves some out. The repertoire holds 150,000 to 200,000 clones, around 86% seen once, with around 6.5% in the top ten. Sequencing input: peripheral blood. The receptors were gathered from a woman of 80 years or more in a cohort sampled during active or convalescent COVID-19.

The rearrangement links TRBV6-5 to TRBJ2-7, with a possible D match to TRBD2 (5 bases). V lost 2 bases to trimming and J lost 3 bases, with 17 bases between them. The CDR3 sequence is 16 residues long. Germline lookup yields CDR1 MNHEY and CDR2 SVGAGI. The CDR3 reads CASSYGESGEFYEQYF. The CDR3 nucleotides read TGTGCCAGCAGTTACGGAGAGTCTGGGGAGTTCTACGAGCAGTACTTC.

Concerning this clone itself: The identical CDR3 is also encoded by other nucleotide sequences in the sample. This chain links TRBV5-1 with TRBJ2-3, with 7 bases aligning to TRBD1. Losses at the gene ends were 2 bases for V and 3 bases for J; bases not matched to a gene: 3. Germline V gene lookup returns CDR1 SGHRS and CDR2 YFSETQ. The CDR3 has 14 residues. CDR3: CASSLDRATDTQYF. The DNA for the CDR3 is TGCGCCAGCAGCTTAGACAGGGCTACAGATACGCAGTATTTT.

This chain connects TRBV28 to TRBJ1-2, with D tentatively TRBD1 (5 bases). This CDR3 spans 15 amino acids. Trimming cost V 2 bases and J 4 bases, with 14 bases left between them. CDR1 and CDR2 from the germline V gene are MDHEN and SYDVKM. In nucleotides, the CDR3 is TGTGCCAGCAGTTTACCCCATCAAAGGGGCTATGGCTACACCTTC. Translation gives CASSLPHQRGYGYTF.

The CDR3 here is CASSLSQALNEKLFF. DNA for the CDR3: TGTGCCAGCAGTTTATCACAGGCCCTTAATGAAAAACTGTTTTTT. The chain has TRBV28 and TRBJ1-4; the D gene is possibly TRBD1 (5 bases). Trimming stripped 1 base from V and 4 bases from J, with 10 bases between. The germline gives CDR1 MDHEN, CDR2 SYDVKM. The CDR3 is 15 amino acids.

The V call is TRBV19, the J call TRBJ1-2; 7 nucleotides match TRBD1. The CDR3 extends over 16 amino acids. The germline gives CDR1 LNHDA, CDR2 SQIVND (reference sequence). With V trimmed by 2 bases and J by 3 bases, 9 bases remained unmatched. The chain's CDR3 is CASSILPGQRDYGYTF. The DNA for the CDR3 is TGTGCCAGTAGTATACTTCCGGGACAGAGGGACTATGGCTACACCTTC.

This clone was seen only a few times. This rearrangement joins TRBV6-2 or TRBV6-3 to TRBJ1-6; D is possibly TRBD1 (5 bases). Germline V lookup: CDR1 MNHEY, CDR2 SVGEGT. V dropped 2 bases and J dropped 7 bases, with 12 bases sitting between them. The CDR3 is 15 residues long. The CDR3 nucleotides are TGTGCCAGCAGTTACCTCGAAAAGGGGAATTCACCCCTCCACTTT. Its protein product is CASSYLEKGNSPLHF.

This clone was recorded only once. This chain joins TRBV7-9 and TRBJ2-5, with 8 bases lining up with TRBD2. V shed 5 bases and J 4 bases; nucleotides not matched to a gene: 9. The germline V gene has CDR1 SEHNR and CDR2 FQNEAQ (reference sequence). The CDR3 has 15 amino acids. CDR3 sequence: CASSPGAGVGETQYF. The CDR3 coding sequence is TGTGCCAGCAGCCCCGGAGCGGGAGTAGGAGAGACCCAGTACTTC.

The sample holds a few counts of this clone. This chain connects TRBV5-1 to TRBJ2-5; a weak D match, TRBD1 (6 bases). V was clipped by 4 bases and J by 2 bases, with 18 bases between them. The CDR3 consists of 16 residues. Germline loops: CDR1 SGHRS, CDR2 YFSETQ. Written as DNA, the CDR3 is TGCGCCAGCAGCCGCGCCGGGACACCGGGACAAGAGACCCAGTACTTC. It encodes CASSRAGTPGQETQYF.

The gene calls are TRBV5-3 and TRBJ1-6, with 9 nucleotides matching TRBD1. TRBV5-3 is identified as an open reading frame with a role that is uncertain. This CDR3 is 16 amino acids long. V trimming: 0 bases; J trimming: 9 bases; junction bases outside the gene matches: 7. The CDR3 DNA sequence: TGTGCCAGAAGCTTGGAGGGACAGGGTAGTAGTTCACCCCTCCACTTT. Protein: CARSLEGQGSSSPLHF.

The chain is built from TRBV5-1 and TRBJ1-3; TRBD1 aligns across 8 bases. This CDR3 spans 16 amino acids. From germline, CDR1 is SGHRS and CDR2 YFSETQ. With V trimmed by 2 bases and J by 3 bases, 7 bases remained unmatched. CDR3 bases: TGCGCCAGCAGCTTCAGGACAGGGTTTAGTGGAAACACCATATATTTT. As protein: CASSFRTGFSGNTIYF.

The chain uses TRBV7-2 and TRBJ2-6; a possible D gene is TRBD1 (6 bases). Germline V gives CDR1 SGHTA, CDR2 FQGNSA. V dropped 6 bases and J dropped 2 bases, with 14 bases sitting between them. This CDR3 has 16 residues. This CDR3 is CASSPQGRTGANVLTF. For the CDR3, the DNA is TGTGCCAGCAGTCCCCAGGGGCGAACTGGGGCCAACGTCCTGACTTTC. Full variable domain (remainder filled in from reference TRBV7-2 and TRBJ2-6): GAGVSQSPSNKVTEKGKDVELRCDPISGHTALYWYRQSLGQGLEFLIYFQGNSAPDKSGLPSDRFSAERTGGSVSTLTIQRTQQEDSAVYLCASSPQGRTGANVLTFGAGSRLTVL.

This rearrangement joins TRBV19 to TRBJ2-3; 11 bases fit TRBD2. The CDR3 has 16 residues. The V segment lost 4 bases and the J segment 2 bases; nucleotides outside the gene matches: 5. CDR1 LNHDA and CDR2 SQIVND come from the germline V gene (reference sequence). DNA for the CDR3: TGTGCCAGTAGTACGACTAGCGGGACTCCCACAGATACGCAGTATTTT. Translation: CASSTTSGTPTDTQYF.

The rearrangement uses TRBV5-1 and TRBJ1-2, with D uncertain. This CDR3 contains 14 residues. Germline values: CDR1 SGHRS, CDR2 YFSETQ. Trimming left V 0 bases short and J 4 bases short, with 10 bases between. For the CDR3, the DNA is TGCGCCAGCAGCTTGGCCACCGGGGTCTATGGCTACACCTTC. It specifies CASSLATGVYGYTF.

The chain carries TRBV6-2 or TRBV6-3 and TRBJ2-7; 7 bases align to TRBD1. The CDR3 loop spans 16 amino acids. CDR1 MNHEY and CDR2 SVGEGT come from the germline V gene. V was clipped by 6 bases and J by 1 base; unmatched bases: 12. The CDR3 loop is CASRPPDRALSYEQYF. The CDR3 DNA follows: TGTGCCAGCAGACCTCCCGACAGGGCCCTTTCCTACGAGCAGTACTTC.

The J gene is TRBJ2-7, the V gene TRBV11-2; TRBD1 matches 7 bases. The junction had 13 bases not matched to a gene; V was cut back by 5 bases and J by 6 bases. Germline lookup yields CDR1 SGHAT and CDR2 FQNNGV. The CDR3 is 15 residues long. CDR3 amino acids: CASSLLRTGRGEQYV. CDR3 nucleotide sequence: TGTGCCAGCAGCCTACTTCGGACAGGACGGGGCGAGCAGTACGTC.

V and J are TRBV27 and TRBJ2-5, with unresolved D. CDR1 is MNHEY and CDR2 is SMNVEV in the germline V gene (reference sequence). V was pared by 0 bases and J by 2 bases, with 4 bases between. The CDR3 spans 13 residues. The CDR3 nucleotides are TGTGCCAGCAGTTTATCCTATCAAGAGACCCAGTACTTC. It encodes CASSLSYQETQYF.

This sequence joins TRBV3-1 (or the pseudogene TRBV3-2) and TRBJ2-5; TRBD1 matches 8 bases. This CDR3 region has 18 residues. The germline V gene has CDR1 LGHDT and CDR2 YNNKEL (reference sequence). V was clipped by 8 bases and J by 4 bases; unmatched bases: 21. As DNA, the CDR3 is TGTGCCAGCCGGCTTAGAGGGTCCGGGACAGGTTTGGGAGAGACCCAGTACTTC. Protein sequence: CASRLRGSGTGLGETQYF.

This clone has only a few counts. This chain joins TRBV14 and TRBJ1-6; 7 bases are shared with TRBD1. Trimming at V came to 0 bases and at J to 8 bases, leaving 7 bases not matched to a gene. Germline V gene sequence: CDR1 SGHDN, CDR2 FVKESK. This CDR3 is 16 amino acids long. CDR3 protein: CASSQDLGTVHSPLHF. The CDR3 region has the DNA TGTGCCAGCAGCCAAGATTTGGGGACAGTACATTCACCCCTCCACTTT.

The chain recombines TRBV11-2 with TRBJ1-2, with 8 bases lining up with TRBD1. The germline V gene encodes CDR1 SGHAT and CDR2 FQNNGV. The CDR3 is 16 amino acids. V shed 1 base and J 8 bases; nucleotides not matched to a gene: 12. The CDR3 protein is CASSLGRGQIFMGYTF. The CDR3 coding sequence is TGTGCCAGCAGCTTAGGCAGGGGGCAAATTTTCATGGGCTACACCTTC.

As DNA, the CDR3 is TGCGCCAGCAGCGAAAGTGCAGGTGGGGAAAAACTGTTTTTT. Residues: CASSESAGGEKLFF. The rearrangement joins TRBV5-1 to TRBJ1-4, with D hard to call. CDR3 length: 14 residues. CDR1 is SGHRS and CDR2 is YFSETQ in the germline V gene. V lost 4 bases and J 8 bases, leaving 15 bases between the germline ends.

The chain employs TRBV19 and TRBJ1-1, with unresolved D. The ends were cut back, 5 bases at V and 0 bases at J, with 10 bases in the middle. Germline assignment: CDR1 LNHDA and CDR2 SQIVND (reference sequence). CDR3 size: 14 residues. The CDR3 is CASSLGRMNTEAFF. CDR3 sequence (DNA): TGTGCCAGTAGTTTGGGCAGGATGAACACTGAAGCTTTCTTT.

The J gene is TRBJ1-4, the V gene TRBV7-2; D not resolved. Germline values: CDR1 SGHTA, CDR2 FQGNSA. The CDR3 sequence is 16 residues long. V was cut by 2 bases and J by 0 bases, with 10 bases left in between. This CDR3 is CASSLNRDSTNEKLFF. The CDR3 nucleotides read TGTGCCAGCAGCTTAAATCGCGACTCAACTAATGAAAAACTGTTTTTT.

The rearrangement links TRBV7-4 to TRBJ2-7, with TRBD2 matching 8 bases. The CDR3 runs 13 residues. Per germline, CDR1 SGHVT and CDR2 SQSDAQ. Germline trimming cut 5 bases from V and 10 bases from J; bases unmatched to any gene: 10. The chain's CDR3 is CASSRPGLVSQYV. The CDR3 nucleotides are TGTGCCAGCAGCCGTCCGGGACTAGTATCCCAGTACGTC.